This T cell receptor (beta chain) was profiled in a study of blood T cell repertoires in COVID-19 (dated by TCRdb to 2018 to 2020). The study in broad terms: Samples from collaborators originated in the United States, Italy and Spain and spanned both the acute and convalescent phases of COVID-19. The repertoires were made available in a free public database intended to serve as a resource for research on the immune response to SARS-CoV-2. The samples were drawn from two sources: the first 160 participants of the ongoing ImmuneRACE study, and 1,000 to 1,500 subjects contributed by 6 global collaborators. Where available, HLA class I and class II types were taken from metadata supplied by the sample provider and were not determined by assay-based typing. A de-identified subject ID, COVID-19 status, age in years and sex were almost always included in the sample metadata. The material from the prospective study consisted of cDNA or gDNA derived from T cells, B-cell-depleted T cells, or PBMCs. Subjects who had been exposed to COVID-19, were actively infected with it, or had recovered from it provided the deeply sampled blood TCRbeta repertoires that made up the dataset.

On the study overall, not on this receptor specifically: The amount of clinical and demographic metadata varied by source and participant and was provided uncurated.

Points on this clone: Its cognate antigen has yet to be identified. No base-level quality is on record; no much larger clone is a single base apart.

CDR1 is given as SEHNR and CDR2 as FQNEAQ, both from the germline V gene (reference sequence). The CDR3 runs 15 amino acids, cysteine and phenylalanine included. Only the CDR3 portion is preserved as DNA: 45 bases, with reading frame beginning at the first base. V is cut back by 4 bases and J by 4 bases, with 9 bases in the junction unmatched. The collaborating institutions used their own protocols to collect whole blood in K2EDTA tubes. For TCRbeta analysis, collaborators shipped samples as frozen whole blood, isolated PBMCs, or DNA extracted from either of those sample types. The immunoSEQ Assay, a bias-controlled multiplex PCR, was used to amplify TCRbeta CDR3 regions from genomic DNA. In the authors' own workflow: Nucleated cell counts per sample were estimated from amplification of reference gene primers within the assay. To quantify the absolute abundance of each unique TCRbeta CDR3 rearrangement, sequence reads were collapsed and filtered. For each sample, productive Simpson clonality was calculated as the square root of Simpson's diversity index over productive rearrangements. TCRdb obtained this table from immuneACCESS and retained in-frame rearrangements with V and J assigned. These tables miss some clones; where compared with another copy, unresolved V genes account for less than half of the shortfall, and the remainder is unexplained. Clone size and V and J calls were adopted from that table, with D and trimming inferred from the DNA. The sample data list 45,000 to 65,000 clones, and more than 90% of these were observed just once. The top ten clones comprise 3% to 5% of the sample.

Sequencing was performed on peripheral blood. This sequence originates from a man aged 50 to 59 with acute or convalescent COVID-19. The chain is made from TRBV7-9 and TRBJ2-7, and 8 junction bases match TRBD1. The CDR3 region has the sequence CASSWDRTGKYEQYF. The sequenced DNA is TGTGCCAGCAGCTGGGACCGGACAGGGAAATACGAGCAGTACTTC.